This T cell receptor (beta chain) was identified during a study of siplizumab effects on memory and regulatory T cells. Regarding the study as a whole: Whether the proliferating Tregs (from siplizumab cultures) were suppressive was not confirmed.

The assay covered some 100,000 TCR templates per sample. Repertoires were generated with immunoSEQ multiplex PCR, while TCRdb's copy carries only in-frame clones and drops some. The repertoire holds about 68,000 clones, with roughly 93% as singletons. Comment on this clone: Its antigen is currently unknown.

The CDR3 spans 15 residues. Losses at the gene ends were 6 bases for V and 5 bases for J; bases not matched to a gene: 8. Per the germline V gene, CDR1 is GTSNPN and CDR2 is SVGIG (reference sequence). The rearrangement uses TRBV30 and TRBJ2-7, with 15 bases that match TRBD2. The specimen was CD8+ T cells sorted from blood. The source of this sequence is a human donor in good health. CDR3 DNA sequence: TGTGCCTGCGGGACTAGCGGGGGGTGGTGCCACGAGCAGTACTTC. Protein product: CACGTSGGWCHEQYF.